This T cell receptor (beta chain) was obtained from a study of shared clonotypes between healthy human individuals. Study-level points and caveats: A few donors shared about 4.8% of their naive CD4 clonotypes. Clonotype sharing among donors likely depends on sequencing depth.

The study ran the assay at deep level. Each subset's genomic DNA was shared equally among a number of immunoSEQ plates. Some clones are missing from TCRdb's copy, which holds only in-frame ones; the method was immunoSEQ multiplex PCR. The table records millions of clones, around nine tenths of them present only once. As for this clone: Antigen specificity is unknown.

V was trimmed by 4 bases and J by 6 bases, leaving 10 bases between them. Germline loops: CDR1 GTSNPN, CDR2 SVGIG (reference sequence). The CDR3 consists of 12 residues. The J gene is TRBJ2-1, the V gene TRBV30; D is uncertain. Sequenced sample: naive CD4+ T cells sorted from blood. The subset: CD45RA+ positively selected. This sequence originates from a man aged 18 to 30 in good health. DNA of the CDR3: TGTGCCTGGACGAGTAGCCCCAATGAGCAGTTCTTC. It codes for CAWTSSPNEQFF.